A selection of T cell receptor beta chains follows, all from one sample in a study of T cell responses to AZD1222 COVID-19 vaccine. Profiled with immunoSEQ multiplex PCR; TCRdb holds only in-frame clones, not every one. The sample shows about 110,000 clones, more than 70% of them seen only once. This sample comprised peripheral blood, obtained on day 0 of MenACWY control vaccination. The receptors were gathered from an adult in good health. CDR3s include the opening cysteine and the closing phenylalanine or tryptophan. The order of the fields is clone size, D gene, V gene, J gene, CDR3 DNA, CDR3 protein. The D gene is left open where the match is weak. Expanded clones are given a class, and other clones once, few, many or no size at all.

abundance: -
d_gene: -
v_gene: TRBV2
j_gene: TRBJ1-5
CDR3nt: TGTGCCAGCAGTGAAATCAACGTGAGCAATCAGCCCCAGCATTTT
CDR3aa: CASSEINVSNQPQHF

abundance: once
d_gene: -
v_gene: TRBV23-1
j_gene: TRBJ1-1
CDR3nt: TGCGCCAGCAGTCAATGCTTGGGGGGCAGGCTGAACACTGAAGCTTTCTTT
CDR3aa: CASSQCLGGRLNTEAFF

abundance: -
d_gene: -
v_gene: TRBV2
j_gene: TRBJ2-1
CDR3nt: TGTGCCAGCAGTGGAGGGCAGGGGATTAACAATGAGCAGTTCTTC
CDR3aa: CASSGGQGINNEQFF

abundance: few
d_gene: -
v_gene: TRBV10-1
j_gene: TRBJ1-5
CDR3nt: TGCGCCAGCAGGGACGTACAGCCCAATCAGCCCCAGCATTTT
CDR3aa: CASRDVQPNQPQHF

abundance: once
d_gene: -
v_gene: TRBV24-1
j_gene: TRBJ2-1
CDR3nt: TGTGCCACCAGTGATTTGAGGCGGGGTAACAATGAGCAGTTCTTC
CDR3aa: CATSDLRRGNNEQFF

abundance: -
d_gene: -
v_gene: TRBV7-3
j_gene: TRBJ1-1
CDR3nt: TGTGCCAGCAGCCGGGGCTTCAACACTGAAGCTTTCTTT
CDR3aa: CASSRGFNTEAFF

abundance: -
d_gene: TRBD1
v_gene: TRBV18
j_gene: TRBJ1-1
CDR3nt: TGTGCCAGCTCACCACAGATCACAGGGGGATTGGGCACTGAAGCTTTCTTT
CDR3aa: CASSPQITGGLGTEAFF

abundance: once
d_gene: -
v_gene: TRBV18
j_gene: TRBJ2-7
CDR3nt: TGTGCCAGCTCACAACTACAGGGCCACGAGCAGTACTTC
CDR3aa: CASSQLQGHEQYF

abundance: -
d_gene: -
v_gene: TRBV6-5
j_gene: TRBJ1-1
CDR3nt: TGTGCCAGCAGCAAAGGGGGGACGGTGAACACTGAAGCTTTCTTT
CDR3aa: CASSKGGTVNTEAFF

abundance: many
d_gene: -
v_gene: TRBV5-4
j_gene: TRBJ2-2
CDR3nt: TGTGCCAGCACACTACAGGGCGGCACCGGGGAGCTGTTTTTT
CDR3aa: CASTLQGGTGELFF

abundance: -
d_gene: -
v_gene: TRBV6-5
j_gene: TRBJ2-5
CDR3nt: TGTGCCAGCAGGACACCCACAGGCGGGGAGACCCAGTACTTC
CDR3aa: CASRTPTGGETQYF

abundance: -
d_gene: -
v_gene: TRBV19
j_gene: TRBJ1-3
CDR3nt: TGTGCCAGTAGGACTACAGGGAGCTCTGGAAACACCATATATTTT
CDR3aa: CASRTTGSSGNTIYF

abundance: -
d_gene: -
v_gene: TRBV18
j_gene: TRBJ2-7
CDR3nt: TGTGCCAGCTCTTTAGGGGGGGGCTACGAGCAGTACTTC
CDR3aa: CASSLGGGYEQYF

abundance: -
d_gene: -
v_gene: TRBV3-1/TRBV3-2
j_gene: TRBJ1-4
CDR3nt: TGTGCCAGCAGAGAGAGTACAACCCGGGGGGAAAAACTGTTTTTT
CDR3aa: CASRESTTRGEKLFF

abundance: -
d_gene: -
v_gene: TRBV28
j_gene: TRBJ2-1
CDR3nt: TGTGCCAGCAGTTTTAACAGGGGGGGAGGCAATGAGCAGTTCTTC
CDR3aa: CASSFNRGGGNEQFF

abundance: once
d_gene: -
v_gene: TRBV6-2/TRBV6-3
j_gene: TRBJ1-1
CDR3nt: TGTGCCAGCAGTTCCGCAGGGGCTATGAACACTGAAGCTTTCTTT
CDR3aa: CASSSAGAMNTEAFF

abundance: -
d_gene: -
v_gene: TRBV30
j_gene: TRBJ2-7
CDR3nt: TGTGTCTGGAGGGACAGTTGGTACGAGCAGTACTTC
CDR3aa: CVWRDSWYEQYF

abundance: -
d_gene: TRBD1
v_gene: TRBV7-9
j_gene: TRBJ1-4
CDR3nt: TGTGCCAGCAGCCCCCAGACAGGGGGAGGCGAAAAACTGTTTTTT
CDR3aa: CASSPQTGGGEKLFF

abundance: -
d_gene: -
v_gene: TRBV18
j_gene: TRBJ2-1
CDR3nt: TGTGCCAGCTCACCGTTTGGGACTCCGTCCTACAATGAGCAGTTCTTC
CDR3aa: CASSPFGTPSYNEQFF

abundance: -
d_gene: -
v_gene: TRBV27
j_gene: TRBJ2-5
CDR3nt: TGTGCCAGCAGTTTATGGGGGAACCAAGAGACCCAGTACTTC
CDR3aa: CASSLWGNQETQYF

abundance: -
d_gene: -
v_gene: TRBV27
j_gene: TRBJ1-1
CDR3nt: TGTGCCAGCAGTTTAAGGGGAGTTGGCACTGAAGCTTTCTTT
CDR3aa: CASSLRGVGTEAFF

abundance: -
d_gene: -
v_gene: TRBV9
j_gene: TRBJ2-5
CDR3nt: TGTGCCAGCAGCGGGACCGGGAGCCAAGAGACCCAGTACTTC
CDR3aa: CASSGTGSQETQYF

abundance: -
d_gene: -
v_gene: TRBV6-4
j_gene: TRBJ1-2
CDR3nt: TGTGCCAGCAGTGACTTCGGCAGTTTATATGGCTACACCTTC
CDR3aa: CASSDFGSLYGYTF

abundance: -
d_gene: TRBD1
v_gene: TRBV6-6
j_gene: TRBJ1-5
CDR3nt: TGTGCCAGCAGTTACGGGACAGCTTATCAGCCCCAGCATTTT
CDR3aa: CASSYGTAYQPQHF

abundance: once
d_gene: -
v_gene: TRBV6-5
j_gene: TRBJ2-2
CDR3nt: TGTGCCAGCAGTTACTCGCGGGCCGCTAGCGGGGAGCTGTTTTTT
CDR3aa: CASSYSRAASGELFF

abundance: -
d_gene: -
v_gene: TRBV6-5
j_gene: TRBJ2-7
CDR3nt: TGTGCCAGTGGAGGGTGGGCAGGGAACTACGAGCAGTACTTC
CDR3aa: CASGGWAGNYEQYF

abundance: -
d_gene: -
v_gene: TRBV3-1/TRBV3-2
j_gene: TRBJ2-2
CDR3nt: TGTGCCAGCAGCCATCCAGGGAAAGTAATCACCGGGGAGCTGTTTTTT
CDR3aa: CASSHPGKVITGELFF

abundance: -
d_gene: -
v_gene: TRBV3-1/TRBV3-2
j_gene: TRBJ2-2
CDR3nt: TGTGCCAGCAGACCACCGGAGACCGGGGAGCTGTTTTTT
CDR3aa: CASRPPETGELFF

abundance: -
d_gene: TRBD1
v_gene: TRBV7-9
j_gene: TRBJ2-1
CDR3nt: TGTGCCAGCAGCTTACACCCGGGACAGCAGAATGAGCAGTTCTTC
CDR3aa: CASSLHPGQQNEQFF

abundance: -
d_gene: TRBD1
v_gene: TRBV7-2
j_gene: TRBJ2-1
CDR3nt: TGTGCCAGTCGAGACAGGGGTAACTACAATGAGCAGTTCTTC
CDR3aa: CASRDRGNYNEQFF

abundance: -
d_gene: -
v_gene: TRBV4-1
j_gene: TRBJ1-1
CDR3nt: TGCGCCAGCAGAAGAGGGAGGGGCGACCTCAACACTGAAGCTTTCTTT
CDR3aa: CASRRGRGDLNTEAFF

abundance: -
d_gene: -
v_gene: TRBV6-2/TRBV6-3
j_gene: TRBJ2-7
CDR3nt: TGTGCCAGCAGTTACGGGGCCGAGCAGTACTTC
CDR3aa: CASSYGAEQYF

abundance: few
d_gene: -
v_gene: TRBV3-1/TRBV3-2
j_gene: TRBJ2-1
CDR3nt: TGTGCCAGCAGCCAAGCGTCCTACAATGAGCAGTTCTTC
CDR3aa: CASSQASYNEQFF

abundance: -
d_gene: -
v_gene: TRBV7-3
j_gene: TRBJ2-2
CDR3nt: TGTGCCAGCAGCTTAAGAGAGATCACGAACACCGGGGAGCTGTTTTTT
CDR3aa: CASSLREITNTGELFF

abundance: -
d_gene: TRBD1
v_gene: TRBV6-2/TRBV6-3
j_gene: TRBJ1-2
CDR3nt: TGTGCCAGCAGTCCGGGACAGGGACCTTTTGGCTATGGCTACACCTTC
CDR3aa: CASSPGQGPFGYGYTF

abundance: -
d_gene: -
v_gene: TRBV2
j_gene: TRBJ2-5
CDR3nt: TGTGCCAGCAGCGACGTGGGGGAAGAGACCCAGTACTTC
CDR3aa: CASSDVGEETQYF

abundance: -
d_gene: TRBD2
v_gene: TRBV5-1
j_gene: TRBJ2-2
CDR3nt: TGCGCCAGCAGCTCACCGGGTGGGGTCGGGACTAGCGGAATAGCGAACACCGGGGAGCTGTTTTTT
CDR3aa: CASSSPGGVGTSGIANTGELFF

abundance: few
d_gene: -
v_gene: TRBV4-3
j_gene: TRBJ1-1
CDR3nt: TGCGCCAGCGCGGGCAGGAGTGAAGCTTTCTTT
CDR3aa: CASAGRSEAFF

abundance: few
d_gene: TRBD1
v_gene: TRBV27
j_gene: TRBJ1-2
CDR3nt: TGTGCCAGCCTGGGACAGGGTCTTGGCTACACCTTC
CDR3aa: CASLGQGLGYTF

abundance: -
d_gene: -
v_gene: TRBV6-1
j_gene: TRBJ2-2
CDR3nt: TGTGCCAGCAAGACAAGGGGCCAAACCCCCGGGGAGCTGTTTTTT
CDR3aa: CASKTRGQTPGELFF

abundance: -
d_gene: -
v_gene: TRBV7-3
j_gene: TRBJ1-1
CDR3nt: TGTGCCAGCAGCTTAAAGGGGGTAATGAACACTGAAGCTTTCTTT
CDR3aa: CASSLKGVMNTEAFF

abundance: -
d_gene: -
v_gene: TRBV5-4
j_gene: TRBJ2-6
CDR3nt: TGTGCCAGCGGGATTTGGGGGCCTGGGGCCAACGTCCTGACTTTC
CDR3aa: CASGIWGPGANVLTF

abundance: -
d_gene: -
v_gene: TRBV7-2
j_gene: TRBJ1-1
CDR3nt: TGTGCCAGCAGCTTAGCGCTGGGTGTGAGGACTTTCGGGACTGAAGCTTTCTTT
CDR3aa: CASSLALGVRTFGTEAFF

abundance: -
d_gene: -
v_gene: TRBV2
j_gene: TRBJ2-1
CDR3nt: TGTGCCAGCAGTGAAGCCAGATCAGTCAATGAGCAGTTCTTC
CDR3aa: CASSEARSVNEQFF

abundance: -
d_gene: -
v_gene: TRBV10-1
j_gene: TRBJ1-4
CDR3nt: TGCGCCGGCAGACAGGCGAGACTTAATGAAAAACTGTTTTTT
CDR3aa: CAGRQARLNEKLFF

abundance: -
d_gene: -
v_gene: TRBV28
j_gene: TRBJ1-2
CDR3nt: TGTGCCAGCAGTTTAACAGGGCCTTTCTACTACACCTTC
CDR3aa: CASSLTGPFYYTF

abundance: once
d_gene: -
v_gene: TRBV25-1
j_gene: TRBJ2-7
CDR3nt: TGTGCCAGCAGTGAATTCCGGGGGGCGAGCGACGAGCAGTACTTC
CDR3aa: CASSEFRGASDEQYF

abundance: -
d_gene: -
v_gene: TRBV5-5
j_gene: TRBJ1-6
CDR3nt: TGTGCCAGCAGTACAGCCTATAATTCACCCCTCCACTTT
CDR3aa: CASSTAYNSPLHF

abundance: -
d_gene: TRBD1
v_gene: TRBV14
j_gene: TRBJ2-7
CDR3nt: TGTGCCAGCAGCCTGACAGGGTCCTACGAGCAGTACTTC
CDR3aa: CASSLTGSYEQYF

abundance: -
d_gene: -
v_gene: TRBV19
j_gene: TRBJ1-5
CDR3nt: TGTGCCAGTAGTAACAGAGATCAGCCCCAGCATTTT
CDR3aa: CASSNRDQPQHF

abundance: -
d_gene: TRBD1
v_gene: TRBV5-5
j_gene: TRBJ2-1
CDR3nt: TGTGCCAGCAGCTATCACAGGGGCCTCTACAATGAGCAGTTCTTC
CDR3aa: CASSYHRGLYNEQFF

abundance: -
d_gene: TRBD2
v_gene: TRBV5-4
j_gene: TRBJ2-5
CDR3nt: TGTGCCAGCAGCTTTACTAGCGGGGGGGCGAGGGAGACCCAGTACTTC
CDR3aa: CASSFTSGGARETQYF

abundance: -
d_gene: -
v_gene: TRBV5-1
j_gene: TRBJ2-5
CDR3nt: TGCGCCAGCAGTCTTACCGGGACTCAACAAGAGACCCAGTACTTC
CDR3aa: CASSLTGTQQETQYF